This T cell receptor (beta chain) was sequenced for a study of blood T cell repertoires in COVID-19. The table came from immunoSEQ multiplex PCR; TCRdb's copy has only in-frame clones and leaves some out. Of fewer than 200,000 clones in the sample, 70% to 90% were seen once. CDR1 is SGHRS and CDR2 is YFSETQ in the germline V gene. The CDR3 has 16 amino acids. With 4 bases clipped from V and 4 bases from J, the junction kept 8 bases outside the gene matches. The rearrangement links TRBV5-1 to TRBJ2-5; 12 positions match TRBD2. This receptor was obtained from a man aged 60 to 69 who had recovered from COVID-19. Material: peripheral blood. CDR3 in amino acids: CASSPRTSGEGETQYF. As DNA, the CDR3 is TGCGCCAGCAGCCCCCGGACTAGCGGGGAAGGAGAGACCCAGTACTTC.